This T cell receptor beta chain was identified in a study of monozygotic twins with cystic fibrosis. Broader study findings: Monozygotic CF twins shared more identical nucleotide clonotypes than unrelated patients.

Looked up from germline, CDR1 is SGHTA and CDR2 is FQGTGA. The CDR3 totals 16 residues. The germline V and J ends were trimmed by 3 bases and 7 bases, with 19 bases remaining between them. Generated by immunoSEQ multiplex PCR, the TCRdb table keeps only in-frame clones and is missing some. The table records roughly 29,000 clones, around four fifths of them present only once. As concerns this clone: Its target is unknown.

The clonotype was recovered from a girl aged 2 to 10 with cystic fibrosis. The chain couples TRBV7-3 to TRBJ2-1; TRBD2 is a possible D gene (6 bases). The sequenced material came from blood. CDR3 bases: TGTGCCAGCAGCTTTCTACGGAGGGAAGAAAGGAATGAGCAGTTCTTC. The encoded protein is CASSFLRREERNEQFF.